Below, 27 T cell receptor beta chains from the same sample are listed, as sequenced in a study of OX40 agonist ivuxolimab in advanced cancers. The protocol was immunoSEQ multiplex PCR, while the TCRdb copy is restricted to in-frame clones and leaves out a portion. The top ten clones hold around 5.5% of a sample with 100,000 or so clones, roughly nine tenths of them seen once. The sample was CD4+ or CD8+ T cells sorted from blood, taken in a trial of the OX40 agonist ivuxolimab. The source of these receptors is an adult with an advanced solid tumor such as melanoma, head and neck, liver or kidney cancer.

This chain uses TRBV6-6 with TRBJ2-7; D is ambiguous. CDR1 is MNHNY and CDR2 is SVGAGI in the germline V gene (reference sequence). This CDR3 is built from 15 residues. V was clipped by 0 bases and J by 0 bases, with 9 bases between them. The CDR3 spells CASSYSESNSYEQYF. The CDR3 DNA reads TGTGCCAGCAGTTACTCGGAATCTAACTCCTACGAGCAGTACTTC.

The sample holds a few counts of this clone. The CDR3 reads CASSQGLAGFLSSYNEQFF. The CDR3 nucleotides are TGCGCCAGCAGCCAAGGTCTAGCGGGCTTCTTGAGCTCCTACAATGAGCAGTTCTTC. The chain employs TRBV4-1 and TRBJ2-1; 8 bases line up with TRBD2. With V trimmed by 1 base and J by 0 bases, 11 bases remained unmatched. The germline CDR1 and CDR2 sequences are MGHRA and YSYEKL. The CDR3 covers 19 residues.

The genes are TRBV13 and TRBJ1-2, with 10 bases lining up with TRBD1. Germline V gives CDR1 PRHDT, CDR2 FYEKMQ (reference sequence). The CDR3 covers 16 residues. Trimming at V came to 3 bases and at J to 2 bases, leaving 6 bases not matched to a gene. This CDR3 reads CASSLGQGLGNYGYTF. CDR3 bases: TGTGCCAGCAGCTTGGGACAGGGGCTGGGGAACTATGGCTACACCTTC.

This chain links TRBV19 with TRBJ2-3; TRBD2 matches at 8 bases. V was pared by 4 bases and J by 5 bases, with 5 bases of the junction left unmatched. Germline-derived CDR1 and CDR2 are LNHDA and SQIVND (reference sequence). The CDR3 runs 14 residues. CDR3: CASSRASGLDTQYF. CDR3 nucleotides: TGTGCCAGTAGTAGAGCTAGCGGGTTAGATACGCAGTATTTT.

With regard to this clone: One base separates it from a far larger clone, so it is likely a read error. This chain links TRBV5-6 with TRBJ2-1; no reliable D call. The CDR3 runs to 11 residues. Per the germline V gene, CDR1 is SGHDT and CDR2 is YYEEEE. The ends were cut back, 1 base at V and 5 bases at J, with 1 base in the middle. The CDR3, as DNA: TGTGCCAGCAGCTTGAACAATGAGCAGTTCTTC. Encoded protein: CASSLNNEQFF.

This sequence joins TRBV6-6 and TRBJ1-5; D is uncertain. CDR3 length: 15 residues. V dropped 2 bases and J dropped 2 bases, with 10 bases sitting between them. Per germline, CDR1 MNHNY and CDR2 SVGAGI (reference sequence). CDR3 sequence reads: CASSYGGLGNQPQHF. CDR3 DNA: TGTGCCAGCAGTTACGGAGGGTTGGGCAATCAGCCCCAGCATTTT.

This chain joins TRBV7-9 and TRBJ1-1, with D tentatively TRBD1 (5 bases). Germline V CDR1 and CDR2: SEHNR, FQNEAQ (reference sequence). The CDR3 consists of 15 residues. V lost 5 bases, J lost 6 bases, and 19 bases lay in between. CDR3 sequence: CASSRTMMGDSEAFF. The CDR3 DNA reads TGTGCCAGCAGCCGTACAATGATGGGGGACTCTGAAGCTTTCTTT.

The J gene is TRBJ2-1, the V gene TRBV7-2; 7 nucleotides align to TRBD1. Germline CDR1 SGHTA, CDR2 FQGNSA. The trim removed 2 bases at V and 6 bases at J, leaving 10 bases unmatched. The CDR3 has 16 residues. Here the CDR3 DNA reads TGTGCCAGCAGCTTAAACCCGGGACAGATGAGCAATGAGCAGTTCTTC. Its protein is CASSLNPGQMSNEQFF.

This chain links TRBV5-1 with TRBJ2-7, with a weak D call TRBD2 (7 bases). The CDR3 runs to 15 residues. The germline V gene has CDR1 SGHRS and CDR2 YFSETQ. Trimming took 3 bases from V and 1 from J, leaving 14 bases between them. CDR3 in DNA: TGCGCCAGCAGCTCGCAGGGGAGGGGTTCCTACGAGCAGTACTTC. It yields the protein CASSSQGRGSYEQYF.

This clone was counted only a few times. The chain combines TRBV28 with TRBJ1-5; no clear D. The CDR3 is 13 residues long. Per the germline V gene, CDR1 is MDHEN and CDR2 is SYDVKM. The ends were cut back, 4 bases at V and 6 bases at J, with 10 bases in the middle. In DNA form, the CDR3 reads TGTGCCAGCAGTTCAGCCGACCGTCAGCCCCAGCATTTT. Its translation: CASSSADRQPQHF.

The V and J genes are TRBV6-6 and TRBJ1-1; D remains unclear. This CDR3 spans 13 amino acids. Germline lookup yields CDR1 MNHNY and CDR2 SVGAGI (reference sequence). Trimming took off 6 bases at V and 6 bases at J, with 14 bases between the two ends. In DNA, the CDR3 is TGTGCCAGCAGCCTACAAGGGAGGGCTGAAGCTTTCTTT. It is translated as CASSLQGRAEAFF.

The chain couples TRBV19 to TRBJ2-2; D remains unclear. The length of the CDR3 is 14 residues. The V end was cut by 6 bases, the J end by 6 bases, with 14 bases between. CDR1 is LNHDA and CDR2 is SQIVND in the germline V gene (reference sequence). The CDR3 nucleotides read TGTGCCAGTAGAGTAACCCCATCGGCCGGGGAGCTGTTTTTT. Translated: CASRVTPSAGELFF.

This clone was seen a handful of times. The chain has TRBV30 and TRBJ2-7, with 8 bases aligning to TRBD2. Germline assignment: CDR1 GTSNPN and CDR2 SVGIG (reference sequence). V dropped 5 bases and J dropped 7; count of bases not matched to a gene: 4. This CDR3 has 11 residues. CDR3 bases: TGTGCCTGGGCCGGGACTAGGGAGCAGTACTTC. Translation: CAWAGTREQYF.

This sequence joins TRBV5-1 and TRBJ1-1; perhaps TRBD1 as D (6 bases). The CDR3 runs 14 residues. CDR1 is SGHRS and CDR2 is YFSETQ in the germline V gene. V was trimmed by 0 bases and J by 4 bases, leaving 10 bases between them. Here the CDR3 reads CASSLAGGGTEAFF. The CDR3 bases are TGCGCCAGCAGCTTGGCCGGAGGGGGCACTGAAGCTTTCTTT. The full variable domain, its missing parts supplied by reference TRBV5-1 and TRBJ1-1, is KAGVTQTPRYLIKTRGQQVTLSCSPISGHRSVSWYQQTPGQGLQFLFEYFSETQRNKGNFPGRFSGRQFSNSRSEMNVSTLELGDSALYLCASSLAGGGTEAFFGQGTRLTVV.

This clone was counted once. The genes are TRBV5-6 and TRBJ2-7; 12 nucleotides match TRBD2. Per germline, CDR1 SGHDT and CDR2 YYEEEE. With 5 bases clipped from V and 3 bases from J, the junction kept 3 bases outside the gene matches. This CDR3 contains 14 residues. The CDR3 spells CASRRTSGNYEQYF. CDR3 in DNA: TGTGCCAGCAGAAGGACTAGCGGGAACTACGAGCAGTACTTC.

In its sample, this clone was seen once. V and J are TRBV27 and TRBJ1-2; 9 nucleotides align to TRBD1. The CDR3 runs 16 residues. Trimming removed 5 bases from V and 7 bases from J; junction bases left unmatched: 14. Germline V gene data show CDR1 as MNHEY and CDR2 as SMNVEV (reference sequence). The CDR3 spells CASSTLPPGQGSGYTF. Written as DNA, the CDR3 is TGTGCCAGCAGTACTTTGCCTCCGGGACAGGGAAGTGGCTACACCTTC.

The chain joins TRBV10-1 to TRBJ1-2; TRBD1 matches 9 bases. CDR3 size: 13 residues. V dropped 9 bases and J dropped 4; count of bases not matched to a gene: 6. Germline CDR1 is WNHNN and CDR2 is SYGVQD (reference sequence). DNA for the CDR3: TGCGCCAGAACACAGGGGGCCCTCTATGGCTACACCTTC. Residues: CARTQGALYGYTF.

This clone has a count of ten or more. The chain combines TRBV10-1 with TRBJ1-6; D call uncertain. V was clipped by 3 bases and J by 6 bases, with 9 bases between them. Germline values: CDR1 WNHNN, CDR2 SYGVQD (reference sequence). CDR3 length: 14 residues. CDR3 sequence (DNA): TGCGCCAGCAGTGAAAAACGGCTTAATTCACCCCTCCACTTT. It specifies CASSEKRLNSPLHF.

This rearrangement joins TRBV29-1 to TRBJ2-5, with D tentatively TRBD2 (6 bases). TRBJ2-7 matches the DNA end more closely, so the J call is doubtful. The CDR3 totals 13 residues. Per the germline V gene, CDR1 is SQVTM and CDR2 is ANQGSEA. For the CDR3, the DNA is TGCAGCGCCCAAGGAGGGGAAACGCACGAGCAGTACTTC. Amino acids: CSAQGGETHEQYF.

The chain uses TRBV6-6 and TRBJ1-5, with TRBD1 matching over 7 bases. Trimming removed 0 bases from V and 0 bases from J; junction bases left unmatched: 2. This CDR3 is built from 16 residues. Germline-derived CDR1 and CDR2 are MNHNY and SVGAGI (reference sequence). This chain's CDR3 is CASSYSGTASNQPQHF. Written as DNA, the CDR3 is TGTGCCAGCAGTTACTCCGGGACAGCTAGCAATCAGCCCCAGCATTTT.

This chain joins TRBV7-9 and TRBJ2-6, with D perhaps matching TRBD1 (7 bases). The CDR3 has 15 residues. V shed 9 bases and J shed 4 bases, with 16 bases lying between them. Germline values: CDR1 SEHNR, CDR2 FQNEAQ (reference sequence). The CDR3 DNA follows: TGTGCCAGTGCCAGGGGGGTCGCCGGGGCCAACGTCCTGACTTTC. Translating gives CASARGVAGANVLTF.

The chain combines TRBV7-9 with TRBJ2-5; 12 nucleotides agree with TRBD1. Germline V gives CDR1 SEHNR, CDR2 FQNEAQ (reference sequence). V lost 5 bases, J lost 4 bases, and 2 bases stayed unmatched. This CDR3 comprises 14 residues. CDR3 amino acids: CASSRDRGRETQYF. The CDR3 region has the DNA TGTGCCAGCAGCCGGGACAGGGGGCGAGAGACCCAGTACTTC.

The gene calls are TRBV4-3 and TRBJ1-5, with D unresolved. Trimming stripped 0 bases from V and 0 bases from J, with 6 bases between. CDR1 is LGHNA and CDR2 is YSLEER in the germline V gene. CDR3 length equals 15 residues. CDR3 loop: CASSQDTYSNQPQHF. CDR3 nucleotides: TGCGCCAGCAGCCAAGACACTTATAGCAATCAGCCCCAGCATTTT.

The J gene is TRBJ1-5, the V gene TRBV7-9; a possible D gene is TRBD1 (6 bases). CDR3 length equals 15 residues. Germline V gives CDR1 SEHNR, CDR2 FQNEAQ (reference sequence). V lost 0 bases and J lost 4, with 10 bases in between. In DNA, the CDR3 is TGTGCCAGCAGCTTAGCCGGGGGGGCAAATCAGCCCCAGCATTTT. Its protein is CASSLAGGANQPQHF.

This chain joins TRBV6-5 and TRBJ1-4, with 11 bases that match TRBD1. The germline V gene encodes CDR1 MNHEY and CDR2 SVGAGI. The CDR3 runs to 15 residues. The V segment lost 2 bases and the J segment 8 bases; nucleotides outside the gene matches: 4. Here the CDR3 DNA reads TGTGCCAGCAGTTACGCCGGGACAGGGGGAGAAAAACTGTTTTTT. Amino acids: CASSYAGTGGEKLFF.

This chain joins TRBV7-6 and TRBJ1-4; D remains ambiguous. Per germline, CDR1 SGHVS and CDR2 FNYEAQ. The CDR3 is made up of 14 amino acids. Trimming took off 5 bases at V and 6 bases at J, with 13 bases between the two ends. As DNA, the CDR3 is TGTGCCAGCAGCCCTGCTCAGTCCCATGAAAAACTGTTTTTT. Protein product: CASSPAQSHEKLFF.

The chain joins TRBV7-2 to TRBJ1-2, with unresolved D. Germline lookup yields CDR1 SGHTA and CDR2 FQGNSA. Between the trimmed V and J ends, which lost 0 bases and 5 bases, there was a span of 10 bases. There are 14 residues in the CDR3. The CDR3 nucleotides read TGTGCCAGCAGCTTAGCGACGACGGTTTATGGCTACACCTTC. Amino acids: CASSLATTVYGYTF. Full variable domain (rest looked up from reference TRBV7-2 and TRBJ1-2): GAGVSQSPSNKVTEKGKDVELRCDPISGHTALYWYRQSLGQGLEFLIYFQGNSAPDKSGLPSDRFSAERTGGSVSTLTIQRTQQEDSAVYLCASSLATTVYGYTFGSGTRLTVV.